This T cell receptor (beta chain) was retrieved from a study of T cells in women clearing cervical HPV infection. CDR1 and CDR2 from the germline V gene are LNHDA and SQIVND (reference sequence). This CDR3 has 15 residues. V lost 6 bases and J lost 7; bases outside the gene matches: 12. On this clone: The CDR3 is cut off 3 residues early in the read; its end comes from the germline J gene.

TCRdb keeps only in-frame clones here, not all; method: immunoSEQ multiplex PCR. The sample has more than 30,000 clones. Dot-blot hybridization genotyped cervical HPV amplified with MY09/MY11 PCR. Material: blood buffy coat. The chain has TRBV19 and TRBJ1-2, with 9 bases fitting TRBD1. The sequence derives from a woman aged 18-69 years with a cervical HPV16 infection that either progressed to CIN3+ or cleared (not recorded which). The covered CDR3 bases are TGTGCCAGTAGCAACGATGGGGACAGGGCATCTGGC. It encodes CASSNDGDRASG. In full, the CDR3 reads CASSNDGDRASGYTF. Using reference TRBV19 and TRBJ1-2 for the parts outside the CDR3, the full variable domain is DGGITQSPKYLFRKEGQNVTLSCEQNLNHDAMYWYRQDPGQGLRLIYYSQIVNDFQKGDIAEGYSVSREKKESFPLTVTSAQKNPTAFYLCASSNDGDRASGYTFGSGTRLTVV.